This T cell receptor beta chain originates from a study of control samples from healthy donors and cancer patients. Trimming pared 7 bases from V and 6 bases from J, leaving 19 bases between. Germline-derived CDR1 and CDR2 are MDHEN and SYDVKM. The CDR3 runs 14 residues. TCRdb's table, derived via immunoSEQ multiplex PCR, lists solely in-frame clones and lacks some. The table lists 130,000 or so clones, roughly 94% of them singletons. The rearrangement uses TRBV28 and TRBJ2-7, with no clear D. The clonotype comes from a man in his 60s with colorectal cancer. Sequenced: PBMCs. Here the CDR3 DNA reads TGTGCCAGCATTTCTGGGATGGCCCTTGGCGAGCAGTACTTC. Protein product: CASISGMALGEQYF.